This T cell receptor (beta chain) was found in a study of T-cell reconstitution after alpha-beta-depleted transplantation in children. Preparation of the TCRbeta library was carried out with unique molecular identifiers. TCRdb itself ran the PCR reads through MiXCR, one entry per CDR3 protein. The sample comprises nearly 400,000 distinct CDR3 sequences, around 20% of which are singletons, and over 3.5% rests with the top ten. The source material was PBMCs from the stem cell graft donor, sampled from the stem cell graft. This clonotype originated in a human donor who donated a stem cell graft to a child with acute myeloid leukemia.

CDR3 region: CASSPQGLAGYNEQFF. CDR3 sequence (DNA): TGTGCCAGCAGTCCCCAAGGACTAGCGGGGTACAATGAGCAGTTCTTC. The chain recombines TRBV12-3 or TRBV12-4 with TRBJ2-1, with 12 bases lining up with TRBD2. This CDR3 has 16 residues. Unmatched junction bases numbered 6, after V lost 5 bases and J lost 4 bases.